This is a list of T cell receptor beta chains from one sample in a study of CD8+ T cells in alopecia areata. This table comes from immunoSEQ multiplex PCR, and its TCRdb copy is limited to in-frame clones, with some not included. The sample lists about 70,000 clones, roughly 28% occurring once. Specimen: CD8+ T cells sorted from blood, collected at week 4, from a patient treated with tofacitinib. The receptors shown here come from a human donor with alopecia areata. Each CDR3 is given with its conserved first and last residue. D genes are given only for firm matches. Some rows have no size entry. The others give once, few or many, or a class for an expanded clone.

j_call	v_call	d_call	clone_size	cdr3_aa	cdr3_nt
TRBJ2-7	TRBV2	NA	NA	CASSWVAASSYEQYF	TGTGCCAGCAGTTGGGTAGCGGCCAGCTCCTACGAGCAGTACTTC
TRBJ2-7	TRBV9	NA	NA	CASSEGTGDEQYF	TGTGCCAGCAGCGAGGGGACTGGGGACGAGCAGTACTTC
TRBJ2-7	TRBV29-1	NA	NA	CSACSSGAYEQYF	TGCAGCGCTTGCTCGTCGGGGGCCTACGAGCAGTACTTC
TRBJ2-5	TRBV6-5	NA	few	CASSYGKLGTQYF	TGTGCCAGCAGTTATGGGAAGTTGGGGACCCAGTACTTC
TRBJ2-5	TRBV27	TRBD2	few	CASSLWGRAGETQYF	TGTGCCAGCAGTTTATGGGGGAGGGCCGGAGAGACCCAGTACTTC
TRBJ2-2	TRBV29-1	NA	few	CSVVPTKNTGELFF	TGCAGCGTTGTCCCCACGAAGAACACCGGGGAGCTGTTTTTT
TRBJ2-5	TRBV19	NA	few	CASSTPGVSETQYF	TGTGCCAGTAGTACACCGGGCGTTTCGGAGACCCAGTACTTC
TRBJ2-7	TRBV30	TRBD2	few	CAWSAPTTSGSMAEQYF	TGTGCCTGGAGTGCGCCGACGACTAGCGGGAGTATGGCCGAGCAGTACTTC
TRBJ2-1	TRBV19	TRBD2	NA	CASSTPGREVHEQFF	TGTGCCAGTAGTACCCCGGGGCGGGAGGTCCATGAGCAGTTCTTC
TRBJ2-6	TRBV29-1	NA	NA	CSVDTASSGANVLTF	TGCAGCGTTGATACAGCCTCCTCTGGGGCCAACGTCCTGACTTTC
TRBJ2-3	TRBV27	NA	few	CASHDGAGTQYF	TGTGCCAGCCACGACGGGGCCGGTACGCAGTATTTT
TRBJ1-3	TRBV30	NA	NA	CAWSLGRTSSGNTIYF	TGTGCCTGGAGCTTAGGGAGGACCAGCTCTGGAAACACCATATATTTT
TRBJ1-1	TRBV6-5	NA	few	CASGPRVGTEAFF	TGTGCCAGCGGGCCGAGGGTGGGGACTGAAGCTTTCTTT
TRBJ2-1	TRBV30	TRBD2	NA	CAWSVHWLAGYNEQFF	TGTGCCTGGAGTGTACATTGGCTAGCGGGATACAATGAGCAGTTCTTC
TRBJ2-2	TRBV29-1	NA	NA	CSVGGPVNTGELFF	TGCAGCGTTGGCGGACCCGTGAACACCGGGGAGCTGTTTTTT
TRBJ2-2	TRBV4-1	TRBD1	NA	CASSQDGQGLGELFF	TGCGCCAGCAGCCAAGATGGACAGGGTTTGGGGGAGCTGTTTTTT
TRBJ2-3	TRBV27	NA	NA	CASRPTGRHTDTQYF	TGTGCCAGCCGACCAACGGGACGCCACACAGATACGCAGTATTTT
TRBJ2-5	TRBV30	NA	few	CAWNVGLGETQYF	TGTGCCTGGAATGTGGGATTGGGGGAGACCCAGTACTTC
TRBJ1-5	TRBV27	NA	many	CASGGGAYSNQPQHF	TGTGCCAGCGGTGGAGGAGCTTATAGCAATCAGCCCCAGCATTTT
TRBJ1-1	TRBV29-1	TRBD1	few	CSVPGGTEAFF	TGCAGCGTTCCAGGGGGCACTGAAGCTTTCTTT
TRBJ2-2	TRBV27	NA	NA	CASSFGGSTGELFF	TGTGCCAGCAGTTTCGGGGGCTCGACCGGGGAGCTGTTTTTT
TRBJ2-3	TRBV29-1	NA	few	CSPGGRSSTDTQYF	TGCAGCCCAGGCGGGCGGTCTAGCACAGATACGCAGTATTTT
TRBJ2-7	TRBV5-6	NA	few	CASSRIPGGNYEQYF	TGTGCCAGCAGCCGTATTCCGGGCGGGAACTACGAGCAGTACTTC
TRBJ2-3	TRBV9	TRBD2	once	CASSSEGLGTDTQYF	TGTGCCAGCAGCTCAGAGGGACTAGGGACAGATACGCAGTATTTT
TRBJ1-1	TRBV7-9	TRBD1	NA	CASSQGQSNTEAFF	TGTGCCAGCAGCCAGGGACAGTCAAACACTGAAGCTTTCTTT
TRBJ1-2	TRBV29-1	TRBD1	few	CSVQDRDPGYTF	TGCAGCGTTCAGGACAGGGATCCTGGCTACACCTTC
TRBJ1-1	TRBV4-1	TRBD1	few	CASSKGDRENTEAFF	TGCGCCAGCAGCAAGGGGGACAGGGAGAACACTGAAGCTTTCTTT
TRBJ2-2	TRBV29-1	TRBD2	NA	CSVGGTSGRGNTGELFF	TGCAGCGTTGGCGGGACTAGCGGGAGGGGGAACACCGGGGAGCTGTTTTTT
TRBJ1-3	TRBV30	NA	NA	CAWSVAISGNTIYF	TGTGCCTGGAGTGTCGCGATCTCTGGAAACACCATATATTTT
TRBJ1-4	TRBV27	TRBD1	NA	CASSFDRAAEKLFF	TGTGCCAGCAGTTTTGACAGGGCGGCCGAAAAACTGTTTTTT
TRBJ1-1	TRBV4-2	NA	few	CASSPRTGPNTEAFF	TGTGCCAGCAGCCCCCGGACGGGTCCGAACACTGAAGCTTTCTTT
TRBJ1-5	TRBV2	NA	NA	CASARGNQPQHF	TGTGCCAGCGCGAGGGGCAATCAGCCCCAGCATTTT
TRBJ2-2	TRBV6-1	NA	NA	CASSPNTGELFF	TGTGCCAGCAGTCCGAACACCGGGGAGCTGTTTTTT
TRBJ2-1	TRBV7-2	NA	NA	CASSFRDNEQFF	TGTGCCAGCAGCTTCCGGGACAATGAGCAGTTCTTC
TRBJ2-3	TRBV11-2	NA	few	CASSLGHSSFPNTQYF	TGTGCCAGCAGCTTAGGTCACTCCAGCTTCCCGAATACGCAGTATTTT
TRBJ2-6	TRBV4-1	NA	few	CASQPKLSGANVLTF	TGCGCCAGCCAACCAAAGTTGTCTGGGGCCAACGTCCTGACTTTC
TRBJ2-5	TRBV2	TRBD2	NA	CASSLLAGMAETQYF	TGTGCCAGCAGTCTACTAGCGGGAATGGCGGAGACCCAGTACTTC
TRBJ2-1	TRBV20-1	NA	NA	CSARNEQFF	TGCAGTGCTAGAAATGAGCAGTTCTTC
TRBJ2-3	TRBV10-3	TRBD2	few	CAIRNPLAGGPTDTQYF	TGTGCCATCAGGAACCCGCTAGCGGGAGGGCCAACAGATACGCAGTATTTT
TRBJ2-2	TRBV15	TRBD2	NA	CATSRASGTNTGELFF	TGTGCCACCAGCAGAGCTAGCGGAACGAACACCGGGGAGCTGTTTTTT
TRBJ2-7	TRBV29-1	NA	few	CSVAQGYEQYF	TGCAGCGTAGCCCAGGGCTACGAGCAGTACTTC